The TCR beta chain under discussion was sequenced for a study of regulatory T cells in long-lasting Graves disease. Sample time point: newly diagnosed GD, antithyroid drugs for less than 3 months. PBMC RNA was the source of the TCR library. Graves' disease diagnosis used American Thyroid Association guidelines. Through Arm-PCR of CDR3 regions and iRepertoire HTBI primers, TCR beta libraries were built. TCRdb independently ran MiXCR on the multiplex PCR reads; one entry per CDR3 protein. The table lists a few hundred thousand distinct CDR3 sequences, 16% of them singletons. The CDR3 is 15 residues long. Trimming shortened V by 2 bases and J by 0 bases, and 5 bases separated the two germline ends. The germline V gene has CDR1 ENHRY and CDR2 SYGVKD. These data were also filed under a second study, of T cells in Graves' hyperthyroidism and ophthalmopathy. According to that study: The HTBI set primed first-round TCR CDR3 RT-PCR.

The rearrangement uses TRBV10-3 and TRBJ2-6; D not resolved. Sequencing used peripheral blood mononuclear cells (PBMCs), obtained at new diagnosis, from a patient treated with antithyroid drugs. The sequence came from a woman younger than 30 with Graves disease. The CDR3: CAISEDDSGANVLTF. The CDR3 DNA sequence: TGTGCCATCAGTGAGGACGACTCTGGGGCCAACGTCCTGACTTTC.